These T cell receptor beta chains were read from a single sample in a study of cytotoxic CD8 clonotypes in ibrutinib-treated CLL. Assay used: immunoSEQ multiplex PCR; TCRdb lists only in-frame clones, some missing. The sample carries approximately 190,000 clones, 75% to 85% recorded once. The sequencing here drew on PBMCs, taken after 12 months of ibrutinib treatment. These receptors originate from a human donor with chronic lymphocytic leukemia. Both conserved end residues are part of each CDR3. The D gene is left open where the match is weak. Clone size, where shown, is once, few, many, or a class for clones that have expanded.

d_call clone_size j_call v_call cdr3_aa cdr3_nt
TRBD1 NA TRBJ1-1 TRBV4-1 CASSPWTGRNTEAFF TGCGCCAGCAGCCCGTGGACAGGGAGGAACACTGAAGCTTTCTTT
TRBD2 NA TRBJ2-7 TRBV5-1 CASSVPGTSGTSEQYF TGCGCCAGCAGCGTGCCCGGCACTAGCGGGACTTCCGAGCAGTACTTC
TRBD1 NA TRBJ2-7 TRBV19 CASSQGVPYEQYF TGTGCCAGTAGTCAGGGGGTTCCCTACGAGCAGTACTTC
NA medium-sized TRBJ1-2 TRBV18 CASSPPPEATYGYTF TGTGCCAGCTCACCACCGCCAGAGGCCACTTATGGCTACACCTTC
NA NA TRBJ1-1 TRBV10-1 CASRRGMDTEAFF TGCGCCAGCAGACGGGGGATGGACACTGAAGCTTTCTTT
NA once TRBJ2-7 TRBV6-1 CASRSRVYEQYF TGTGCCAGCAGGTCGAGGGTATACGAGCAGTACTTC
TRBD2 NA TRBJ2-3 TRBV5-1 CASSTGLAGPTDTQYF TGCGCCAGCAGCACGGGACTAGCGGGGCCCACAGATACGCAGTATTTT
NA NA TRBJ2-5 TRBV9 CASSASRARETQYF TGTGCCAGCAGCGCGTCCAGGGCCCGAGAGACCCAGTACTTC
NA NA TRBJ2-7 TRBV25-1 CASSDRGTSASYEQYF TGTGCCAGCAGTGATCGGGGCACCTCAGCCTCCTACGAGCAGTACTTC
NA NA TRBJ2-1 TRBV9 CASSAGTGSYNEQFF TGTGCCAGCAGCGCCGGGACTGGCTCCTACAATGAGCAGTTCTTC
NA NA TRBJ1-4 TRBV6-1 CASRTWEKGEKLFF TGTGCCAGCCGGACTTGGGAGAAGGGTGAAAAACTGTTTTTT
TRBD2 NA TRBJ2-1 TRBV28 CASSFSRLPGLAETLNEQFF TGTGCCAGCAGTTTCTCTCGGCTCCCCGGACTAGCGGAGACACTCAATGAGCAGTTCTTC
NA NA TRBJ2-1 TRBV7-2 CATRLGNEQFF TGTGCCACCAGACTTGGGAATGAGCAGTTCTTC
NA NA TRBJ2-2 TRBV4-1 CASSQGRQGQKNTGELFF TGCGCCAGCAGCCAAGGACGGCAGGGCCAGAAGAACACCGGGGAGCTGTTTTTT
TRBD1 NA TRBJ1-3 TRBV9 CASSAWTGPFSGNTIYF TGTGCCAGCAGCGCATGGACAGGACCTTTCTCTGGAAACACCATATATTTT
NA NA TRBJ2-7 TRBV10-3 CAISVEGGEQYF TGTGCCATCAGTGTGGAGGGCGGCGAGCAGTACTTC
TRBD2 NA TRBJ2-1 TRBV10-2 CASSEPGEGNEQFF TGCGCCAGCAGTGAGCCGGGGGAGGGGAATGAGCAGTTCTTC
NA once TRBJ1-2 TRBV19 CASTPRDRAYGYTF TGTGCCAGCACCCCCAGGGACCGGGCCTATGGCTACACCTTC
TRBD2 once TRBJ2-5 TRBV5-4 CASSLGSSGGAETQYF TGTGCCAGCAGCTTGGGATCTAGCGGGGGGGCGGAGACCCAGTACTTC
TRBD1 NA TRBJ1-4 TRBV2 CASSPDRGGEKLFF TGTGCCAGCAGCCCCGACAGGGGTGGGGAAAAACTGTTTTTT
NA NA TRBJ1-2 TRBV2 CASTQRGGHYNYGYTF TGTGCCAGCACTCAAAGGGGCGGACACTATAACTATGGCTACACCTTC
NA NA TRBJ1-4 TRBV6-5 CASSYSSPEKLFF TGTGCCAGCAGTTACTCGTCCCCAGAAAAACTGTTTTTT
TRBD1 NA TRBJ2-7 TRBV5-1 CASSLQGDPYEQYF TGCGCCAGCAGCTTGCAGGGGGATCCCTACGAGCAGTACTTC
NA once TRBJ1-2 TRBV15 CATSRGQRGYGYTF TGTGCCACCAGCAGAGGGCAGAGGGGCTATGGCTACACCTTC
NA NA TRBJ2-7 TRBV19 CASRAKDEQYF TGTGCCAGTAGGGCCAAGGACGAGCAGTACTTC
NA NA TRBJ2-1 TRBV11-2 CASSGDLVYNEQFF TGTGCCAGCAGCGGCGACCTGGTCTACAATGAGCAGTTCTTC
NA NA TRBJ2-7 TRBV4-1 CASSPLGHAASYEQYF TGCGCCAGCAGCCCTTTGGGACACGCGGCCTCCTACGAGCAGTACTTC
TRBD1 few TRBJ2-2 TRBV19 CASSTDRGTGELFF TGTGCCAGTAGCACGGACAGGGGAACCGGGGAGCTGTTTTTT
TRBD2 NA TRBJ2-2 TRBV18 CASSPGTSGGTGELFF TGTGCCAGCTCCCCCGGGACTAGCGGGGGCACCGGGGAGCTGTTTTTT
TRBD2 NA TRBJ2-3 TRBV28 CASSLFPPPGGSGTDTQYF TGTGCCAGCAGTTTATTCCCTCCCCCTGGCGGGAGTGGGACAGATACGCAGTATTTT
NA NA TRBJ2-7 TRBV6-5 CASSYTPPGAYEQYF TGTGCCAGCAGTTACACTCCCCCGGGCGCCTACGAGCAGTACTTC
NA NA TRBJ2-7 TRBV7-6 CASSVDGSYEQYF TGTGCCAGCAGCGTTGACGGTTCCTACGAGCAGTACTTC